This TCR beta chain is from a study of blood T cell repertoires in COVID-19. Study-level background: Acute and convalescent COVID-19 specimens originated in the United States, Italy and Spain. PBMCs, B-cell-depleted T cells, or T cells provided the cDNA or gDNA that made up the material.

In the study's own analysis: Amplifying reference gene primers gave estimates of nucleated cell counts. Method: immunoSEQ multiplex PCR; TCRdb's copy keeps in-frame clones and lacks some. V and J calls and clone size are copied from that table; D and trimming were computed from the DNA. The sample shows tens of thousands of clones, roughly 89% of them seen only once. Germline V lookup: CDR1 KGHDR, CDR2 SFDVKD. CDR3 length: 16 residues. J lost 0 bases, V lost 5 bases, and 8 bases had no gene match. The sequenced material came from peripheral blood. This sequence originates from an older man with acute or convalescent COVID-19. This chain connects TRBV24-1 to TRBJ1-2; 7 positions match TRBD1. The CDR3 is CATSGPGQESNYGYTF. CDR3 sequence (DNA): TGTGCCACCAGTGGCCCTGGACAGGAATCTAACTATGGCTACACCTTC.